This TCR beta chain stems from a study of siplizumab effects on memory and regulatory T cells. This CDR3 is built from 17 residues. Germline values: CDR1 SGDLS, CDR2 YYNGEE. J gave up 4 bases and V 3 bases, and 15 bases lay outside the gene matches. Only in-frame clones appear in the TCRdb table, and some are missing; sequencing was by immunoSEQ multiplex PCR. The data show about 80,000 clones, 95% seen once. The chain couples TRBV9 to TRBJ2-7; TRBD2 matches at 8 bases. Sequenced input: CD8+ T cells sorted from blood. The origin of this receptor is a human donor in good health. This CDR3 is CASSAYPGLVAKYEQYF. The CDR3 nucleotides read TGTGCCAGCAGCGCGTACCCGGGACTAGTGGCGAAGTACGAGCAGTACTTC.